Listed here are 30 T cell receptor beta chains from one sample, sequenced in a study of blood T cells in healthy people across ages. Primers used in a second PCR of roughly 6 to 11 cycles were a sample-barcoded 5' primer and a J-beta primer mix. TCRdb fed the 5' RACE reads into MiXCR, producing one record per CDR3 protein. The sample has hundreds of thousands of distinct CDR3 sequences, 58% seen once. Sequencing was carried out using blood. Receptors were obtained from a man between 25 and 39 years old in good health.

This clonotype was counted only a few times. The chain links TRBV3-1 to TRBJ2-7, with D perhaps given as TRBD1 or TRBD2 (6 bases each). V lost 4 bases and J 1 base, leaving 17 bases between the germline ends. Germline V lookup: CDR1 LGHDT, CDR2 YNNKEL (reference sequence). This CDR3 region has 16 residues. This CDR3 reads CASSLLRGVRSYEQYF. CDR3 in DNA: TGTGCCAGCAGCCTCCTGAGGGGGGTAAGATCCTACGAGCAGTACTTC.

The V gene is TRBV20-1, the J gene TRBJ1-2; D remains ambiguous. Germline loops: CDR1 DFQATT, CDR2 SNEGSKA (reference sequence). CDR3 size: 18 residues. V lost 0 bases, J lost 4 bases, and 24 bases lay in between. DNA of the CDR3: TGCAGTGCTAGAGATCCGACGCCCAGAAGGAGAGGACCCTATGGCTACACCTTC. It specifies CSARDPTPRRRGPYGYTF.

This chain joins TRBV11-3 and TRBJ2-7, with D maybe TRBD1 (7 bases). The J call could be wrong; TRBJ2-5 is a better fit for the DNA end. Germline V CDR1 and CDR2: SGHNT, YENEEA. The CDR3 totals 15 residues. This CDR3 is CASSLGDRAGETQYF. In DNA, the CDR3 is TGTGCCAGCAGCTTAGGGGACAGAGCGGGAGAGACCCAGTACTTC.

The V call is TRBV12-3 or TRBV12-4, the J call TRBJ2-3; D not resolved. This CDR3 has 16 residues. The V and J ends lost 7 bases and 0 bases respectively, with 17 bases between them. The CDR3 is CASTSRHTVSTDTQYF. DNA for the CDR3: TGTGCCAGCACTTCCCGACACACCGTTAGCACAGATACGCAGTATTTT.

This clonotype occurred once. The chain joins TRBV28 to TRBJ2-5; 9 bases agree with TRBD1. Looked up from germline, CDR1 is MDHEN and CDR2 is SYDVKM. The CDR3 sequence is 15 residues long. The J segment lost 5 bases and the V segment lost 6 bases, leaving 10 bases of the junction unmatched. The CDR3 DNA reads as TGTGCCAGCAGACGGCTGGGACAGGGACACGAGACCCAGTACTTC. It encodes CASRRLGQGHETQYF.

Many counts were recorded for this clonotype. A read error may account for a junction end that differs from germline. The chain employs TRBV5-1 and TRBJ2-5; no clear D. The CDR3 runs 12 residues. Germline CDR1 SGHRS, CDR2 YFSETQ. CDR3 loop: CASSLVEETQYF. In DNA, the CDR3 is TGTGCCAGCAGCTTAGTCGAAGAGACCCAGTACTTC. Full variable domain (outside the CDR3, taken from reference TRBV5-1 and TRBJ2-5): KAGVTQTPRYLIKTRGQQVTLSCSPISGHRSVSWYQQTPGQGLQFLFEYFSETQRNKGNFPGRFSGRQFSNSRSEMNVSTLELGDSALYLCASSLVEETQYFGPGTRLLVL.

About this clonotype itself: A much larger clone lies a single base off, so this may be a read error. The rearrangement joins TRBV6-1 to TRBJ2-3; D is possibly TRBD2 (6 bases). Germline V lookup: CDR1 MNHNS, CDR2 SASEGT. The length of the CDR3 is 15 residues. The V and J ends lost 8 bases and 4 bases respectively, with 19 bases between them. Here the CDR3 reads CASRSGTWRADTQYF. CDR3 nucleotide sequence: TGTGCCAGCCGTTCCGGGACTTGGCGAGCAGATACGCAGTATTTT.

The chain couples TRBV20-1 to TRBJ2-5, with D possibly matching TRBD1 (7 bases). Trimming removed 7 bases at V and 5 bases at J, with 14 bases between. CDR1 and CDR2 from the germline V gene are DFQATT and SNEGSKA (reference sequence). This CDR3 has 12 residues. This chain's CDR3 is CSGQGGMETQYF. The CDR3 coding sequence is TGCAGTGGCCAGGGGGGAATGGAGACCCAGTACTTC.

The genes are TRBV6-5 and TRBJ2-4; D unresolved. Germline V gene data show CDR1 as MNHEY and CDR2 as SVGAGI. V lost 2 bases and J lost 0, with 20 bases in between. This CDR3 has 19 residues. Here the CDR3 reads CASSYRTEQQSLAKNIQYF. The DNA of the CDR3 is TGTGCCAGCAGTTACAGGACGGAACAGCAGTCGTTAGCCAAAAACATTCAGTACTTC.

The CDR3 is CSARASSGYTYEQFF. CDR3 nucleotides: TGCAGTGCTAGAGCCAGTAGCGGTTATACCTACGAGCAGTTCTTC. This chain links TRBV20-1 with TRBJ2-1; weak D call: TRBD2 (6 bases). The CDR3 length is 15 residues. Germline CDR1 and CDR2: DFQATT and SNEGSKA (reference sequence). Trimming took off 1 base at V and 10 bases at J, with 20 bases between the two ends.

The chain joins TRBV20-1 to TRBJ1-3; D is possibly TRBD1 (6 bases). The germline gives CDR1 DFQATT, CDR2 SNEGSKA (reference sequence). The CDR3 is made up of 15 amino acids. Trimming cost V 1 base and J 0 bases, with 10 bases left between them. Written as DNA, the CDR3 is TGCAGTGCTAGAGGACAGGTGCTCTCTGGAAACACCATATATTTT. Amino acid sequence: CSARGQVLSGNTIYF.

Worth noting for this clonotype: The junction departs from germline at one end; a sequencing error may be responsible. The V call is TRBV20-1, the J call TRBJ2-1; 11 positions agree with TRBD2. Looked up from germline, CDR1 is DFQATT and CDR2 is SNEGSKA (reference sequence). CDR3 length: 19 amino acids. Written as DNA, the CDR3 is TGCAGTGCTCCCGGACTAGCGGGTTCCTCGGGGAGCTCCTGCAATGAGCAGTTCTTC. It yields the protein CSAPGLAGSSGSSCNEQFF.

This clonotype came up a few times. V usage is TRBV29-1 and J usage is TRBJ1-5; no clear D gene. Germline V CDR1 and CDR2: SQVTM, ANQGSEA. Trimming stripped 6 bases from V and 6 bases from J, with 15 bases between. This CDR3 has 13 residues. CDR3 DNA sequence: TGCAGCGTCGCGGAAGGAGCGTTTCAGCCCCAGCATTTT. It yields the protein CSVAEGAFQPQHF.

This chain connects TRBV7-9 to TRBJ2-5, with 8 bases identical to TRBD2. There are 16 residues in the CDR3. Germline CDR1 and CDR2: SEHNR and FQNEAQ (reference sequence). The junction had 9 bases not matched to a gene; V was cut back by 5 bases and J by 1 base. DNA of the CDR3: TGTGCCAGCAGCCGAACCTCTAGCGGGTTCCAAGAGACCCAGTACTTC. Encoded protein: CASSRTSSGFQETQYF.

This sequence joins TRBV20-1 and TRBJ2-1; 10 nucleotides match TRBD2. V lost 0 bases to trimming and J lost 9 bases; unmatched junction nucleotides: 11. Germline lookup yields CDR1 DFQATT and CDR2 SNEGSKA (reference sequence). The CDR3 covers 16 residues. The CDR3 coding sequence is TGCAGTGCTAGAGACAGCGGGAGGGCCGAAGGGGGTGAGCAGTTCTTC. Its translation: CSARDSGRAEGGEQFF.

The gene calls are TRBV3-1 and TRBJ2-5; no reliable D call. Trimming removed 2 bases from V and 11 bases from J, with 12 bases in between. Germline CDR1 LGHDT, CDR2 YNNKEL (reference sequence). The CDR3 loop spans 12 amino acids. CDR3 coding DNA: TGTGCCAGCAGCCAATATACGAATGAGCAGTACTTC. Protein: CASSQYTNEQYF.

The chain carries TRBV20-1 and TRBJ2-1, with D unclear. This CDR3 has 15 residues. The germline V gene has CDR1 DFQATT and CDR2 SNEGSKA (reference sequence). V dropped 4 bases and J dropped 8 bases, with 21 bases sitting between them. The CDR3 sequence: CSATPWIGGFDEQFF. The DNA of the CDR3 is TGCAGTGCTACCCCTTGGATTGGTGGTTTCGATGAGCAGTTCTTC.

This clonotype turned up a few times. V gene TRBV7-2 combines with J gene TRBJ2-3; D gene ambiguous. Germline CDR1 SGHTA, CDR2 FQGNSA. Trimming stripped 2 bases from V and 2 bases from J, with 8 bases between. The CDR3 is made up of 14 amino acids. The CDR3 coding sequence is TGTGCCAGCAGCTTATACCAGACCACAGATACGCAGTATTTT. Protein product: CASSLYQTTDTQYF.

The genes are TRBV29-1 and TRBJ1-1; 11 bases align to TRBD1. Per the germline V gene, CDR1 is SQVTM and CDR2 is ANQGSEA. This CDR3 has 14 residues. The ends lost 7 bases at V and 5 bases at J; junction bases unmatched: 9. CDR3 DNA sequence: TGCAGCGGAAGCTCCGGGACAGGGGGGACTGAAGCTTTCTTT. It is translated as CSGSSGTGGTEAFF.

V is TRBV25-1 and J is TRBJ2-7; TRBD1 matches 7 bases. The CDR3 runs 15 residues. Unmatched junction bases numbered 11, after V lost 3 bases and J lost 6 bases. CDR1 is MGHDK, CDR2 SYGVNS, per germline. CDR3 region: CASSDRTTGDREQYF. The CDR3 DNA reads as TGTGCCAGCAGTGACAGAACCACAGGGGATCGCGAGCAGTACTTC.

This clonotype was seen once. Compared with germline, one end of the junction differs, possibly owing to a read error. The gene calls are TRBV4-3 and TRBJ2-3, with 8 positions matching TRBD2. The CDR3 loop spans 15 amino acids. Germline V gene lookup returns CDR1 LGHNA and CDR2 YSLEER. The CDR3 region is CASSQMQRETETQYF. For the CDR3, the DNA is TGCGCCAGCAGCCAAATGCAGCGGGAGACAGAGACGCAGTATTTT.

This clonotype was seen just once. CDR3 in amino acids: CASSRRSGGNQDTQYF. The CDR3 DNA reads as TGTGCCAGCAGCCGCCGATCGGGGGGAAATCAAGATACGCAGTATTTT. J is TRBJ2-3 and V is TRBV11-2; 7 positions agree with TRBD2. V trimming: 5 bases; J trimming: 5 bases; junction bases outside the gene matches: 13. This CDR3 comprises 16 residues. Germline V gene data show CDR1 as SGHAT and CDR2 as FQNNGV.

Comment on this clonotype: A much larger clonotype is one base distant, so this may be a read error. The V gene is TRBV5-6, the J gene TRBJ1-5, with 7 bases identical to TRBD1. The germline V gene encodes CDR1 SGHDT and CDR2 YYEEEE. The CDR3 consists of 15 residues. The trim removed 2 bases at V and 6 bases at J, leaving 8 bases unmatched. The CDR3 coding sequence is TGTGCCAGCAGCTTTGCCGCCAGGGACAGTCAGCCCCAGCATTTT. Its protein is CASSFAARDSQPQHF.

The V and J genes are TRBV12-3 or TRBV12-4 and TRBJ2-3, with 12 positions matching TRBD2. V shed 1 base and J 3 bases; nucleotides not matched to a gene: 8. The CDR3 is 18 residues long. The CDR3 DNA reads as TGTGCCAGCAGTTTAGGGGCTAGCGGGGGGGCCACGACAGATACGCAGTATTTT. Its protein product is CASSLGASGGATTDTQYF.

The chain recombines TRBV30 with TRBJ1-6; TRBD1 matches 8 bases. CDR1 and CDR2 from the germline V gene are GTSNPN and SVGIG (reference sequence). Trimming took 4 bases from V and 8 from J; bases not matched to a gene: 4. CDR3 length: 13 residues. CDR3 nucleotide sequence: TGTGCCTGGACAGGGGGCAGTCATTCACCCCTCCACTTT. Amino acid sequence: CAWTGGSHSPLHF.

On this clonotype: One junction end does not reproduce the germline sequence, and a read error may be involved. The V call is TRBV5-1, the J call TRBJ2-7; a weak D match, TRBD2 (6 bases). The CDR3 runs 17 residues. The germline V gene encodes CDR1 SGHRS and CDR2 YFSETQ. For the CDR3, the DNA is TGCGCCAGCAACTTGGACGCGGGACGGAGCCCCCGATGGGCCCAGTACTTC. Its protein is CASNLDAGRSPRWAQYF.

The V call is TRBV10-3, the J call TRBJ2-5; TRBD2 might be the D (6 bases). Germline V lookup: CDR1 ENHRY, CDR2 SYGVKD. Trimming took 2 bases from V and 5 from J, leaving 12 bases between them. CDR3 length: 14 amino acids. The DNA of the CDR3 is TGTGCCATCAGTGAGGGGGGGTATGGGGAGACCCAGTACTTC. Its protein product is CAISEGGYGETQYF.

The V and J genes are TRBV7-3 and TRBJ2-3; either TRBD1 or TRBD2 may supply D (5 bases each). CDR3 size: 14 residues. V was pared by 0 bases and J by 3 bases, with 7 bases between. Germline V CDR1 and CDR2: SGHTA, FQGTGA. This chain's CDR3 is CASSLTGVTDTQYF. The CDR3 DNA is TGTGCCAGCAGCTTAACGGGGGTTACAGATACGCAGTATTTT.

This clonotype was detected ten times or more. The chain recombines TRBV5-6 with TRBJ2-1, with D uncertain. Germline CDR1 is SGHDT and CDR2 is YYEEEE. Trimming removed 5 bases at V and 1 base at J, with 13 bases between. The CDR3 consists of 15 residues. The CDR3: CASSGRRVSYNEQFF. CDR3 in DNA: TGTGCCAGCAGTGGCCGGCGAGTATCCTACAATGAGCAGTTCTTC. The whole variable domain, filled in from reference TRBV5-6 and TRBJ2-1, reads DAGVTQSPTHLIKTRGQQVTLRCSPKSGHDTVSWYQQALGQGPQFIFQYYEEEERQRGNFPDRFSGHQFPNYSSELNVNALLLGDSALYLCASSGRRVSYNEQFFGPGTRLTVL.

The rearrangement joins TRBV11-2 to TRBJ2-7, with D possibly called TRBD1 or TRBD2 (5 bases each). The assigned J gene may be wrong: the sequence end matches TRBJ2-5 better. Germline V gene lookup returns CDR1 SGHAT and CDR2 FQNNGV. The CDR3 sequence is 12 residues long. CDR3 in amino acids: CASSPGDETQYF. The CDR3 nucleotides are TGTGCCAGCAGCCCCGGGGACGAGACCCAGTACTTC.